These T cell receptor beta chains were read from a single sample in a study of blood T cell repertoires in COVID-19. Sequencing used immunoSEQ multiplex PCR; TCRdb keeps in-frame clones, though not all of them. Of hundreds of thousands of clones listed, approximately 80% are singletons. Sequencing input: peripheral blood. The source is a man aged 25 to 40 with active or convalescent COVID-19. Each CDR3 is given with its conserved first and last residue.

v_gene: TRBV28; CDR3aa: CASTPRGLGDGYTF
v_gene: TRBV28; CDR3aa: CASRVWSGNQPQHF
v_gene: TRBV19; CDR3aa: CASSNPGQRNYGYTF
v_gene: TRBV30; CDR3aa: CAWRDRGEQYF
v_gene: TRBV20-1; CDR3aa: CSASFSGRRNTEAFF
v_gene: TRBV28; CDR3aa: CASSLTGLEKLFF
v_gene: TRBV20-1; CDR3aa: CSASNTDNNSPLHF
v_gene: TRBV5-4; CDR3aa: CASSSEAGRGEQYF
v_gene: TRBV11-2; CDR3aa: CASSLDWLAGNEQFF
v_gene: TRBV5-4; CDR3aa: CASSFGGQGDEKLFF
v_gene: TRBV3-1/TRBV3-2; CDR3aa: CASSHIGELFF
v_gene: TRBV12-3/TRBV12-4; CDR3aa: CASRPTGDKGQFF
v_gene: TRBV11-3; CDR3aa: CASSLNQENTEAFF
v_gene: TRBV5-1; CDR3aa: CASSFVLAGTGELFF
v_gene: TRBV4-3; CDR3aa: CASSRRLADNEQFF
v_gene: TRBV4-1; CDR3aa: CASSPSSGGRTETQYF
v_gene: TRBV4-1; CDR3aa: CASSHGTGAGGSYEQYF
v_gene: TRBV3-1/TRBV3-2; CDR3aa: CASSARAWDEQYF
v_gene: TRBV7-8; CDR3aa: CASSFTNTDTQYF
v_gene: TRBV6-1; CDR3aa: CASSEGQHSGNTIYF
v_gene: TRBV7-2; CDR3aa: CASSPGTGITGELFF
v_gene: TRBV9; CDR3aa: CASSGGRSYNEQFF
v_gene: TRBV19; CDR3aa: CASGRVHKETQYF
v_gene: TRBV27; CDR3aa: CASRVTGRNSPLHF
v_gene: TRBV18; CDR3aa: CASSPARGTTEAFF
v_gene: TRBV28; CDR3aa: CASSLLGGNTEAFF
v_gene: TRBV9; CDR3aa: CASSGQVNEQFF
v_gene: TRBV16; CDR3aa: CASSQYGGLNQPQHF
v_gene: TRBV1; CDR3aa: CTSSQEPGLESSYNEQFF